The next 2 T cell receptor beta chains were all read from a single sample in a study of tumor T cells in aggressive B-cell lymphoma. Repertoires were generated with immunoSEQ multiplex PCR, while TCRdb's copy carries only in-frame clones and drops some. The sample carries just under 850 clones, roughly four fifths recorded once. The material sequenced was tumor tissue. The receptors shown here come from an adult with diffuse large B cell lymphoma.

The rearrangement links TRBV9 to TRBJ1-1, with D possibly TRBD1 on 5 matching bases. This CDR3 is 14 amino acids long. The ends were cut back, 0 bases at V and 4 bases at J, with 10 bases in the middle. Germline CDR1 reads SGDLS; CDR2 reads YYNGEE. The chain's CDR3 is CASSVEWGGTEAFF. The CDR3 DNA follows: TGTGCCAGCAGCGTAGAATGGGGGGGCACTGAAGCTTTCTTT. Filled out from reference TRBV9 and TRBJ1-1, the complete variable domain reads DSGVTQTPKHLITATGQRVTLRCSPRSGDLSVYWYQQSLDQGLQFLIQYYNGEERAKGNILERFSAQQFPDLHSELNLSSLELGDSALYFCASSVEWGGTEAFFGQGTRLTVV.

This chain uses TRBV7-8 with TRBJ2-4; 10 nucleotides line up with TRBD2. CDR3 length: 14 residues. Germline trimming cut 2 bases from V and 13 bases from J; bases unmatched to any gene: 8. Germline loops: CDR1 SGHVS, CDR2 FQNEAQ. The CDR3 reads CASSLLAGDGPQYF. DNA of the CDR3: TGTGCCAGCAGCTTACTAGCGGGAGATGGGCCCCAGTACTTC.